This T cell receptor beta chain was recorded in a study of PD-L1 blockade in urothelial cancer. Measured with immunoSEQ multiplex PCR; TCRdb has only the in-frame clones, and not every one. The sample includes about 80,000 clones, 87% of them seen just once. The V gene's germline CDR1 is SGHRS and CDR2 YFSETQ. This CDR3 contains 13 residues. Trimming shortened V by 0 bases and J by 3 bases, and 6 bases separated the two germline ends. The V and J genes are TRBV5-1 and TRBJ1-2, with unresolved D. The source of this sequence is a woman aged 70 to 79 with urothelial cancer. Sequenced here: PBMCs, sampled around atezolizumab (anti-PD-L1) treatment. The CDR3 nucleotides are TGCGCCAGCAGCTTGGGACTAGACTATGGCTACACCTTC. Residues: CASSLGLDYGYTF.